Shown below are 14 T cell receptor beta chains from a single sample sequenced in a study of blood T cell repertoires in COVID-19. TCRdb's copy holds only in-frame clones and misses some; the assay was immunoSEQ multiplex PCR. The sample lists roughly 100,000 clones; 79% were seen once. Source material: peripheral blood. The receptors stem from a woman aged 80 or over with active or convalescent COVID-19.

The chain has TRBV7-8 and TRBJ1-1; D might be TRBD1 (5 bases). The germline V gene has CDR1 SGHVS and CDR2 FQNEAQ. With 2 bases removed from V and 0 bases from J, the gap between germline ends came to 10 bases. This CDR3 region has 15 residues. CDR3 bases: TGTGCCAGCAGCTTAAGGCAGGGCATGAACACTGAAGCTTTCTTT. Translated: CASSLRQGMNTEAFF.

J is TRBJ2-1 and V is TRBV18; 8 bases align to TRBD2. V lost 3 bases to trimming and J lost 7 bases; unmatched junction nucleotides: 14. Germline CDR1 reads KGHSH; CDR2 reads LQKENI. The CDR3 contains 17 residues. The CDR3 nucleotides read TGTGCCAGCTCACCCCCGGGAGGGAGGGGAATTCTTAATGAGCAGTTCTTC. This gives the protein CASSPPGGRGILNEQFF.

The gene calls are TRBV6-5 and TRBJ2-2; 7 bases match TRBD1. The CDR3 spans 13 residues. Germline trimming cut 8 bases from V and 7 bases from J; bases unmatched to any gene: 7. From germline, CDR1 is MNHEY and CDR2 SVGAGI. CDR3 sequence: CASGQVQNGELFF. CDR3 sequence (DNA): TGTGCCAGCGGACAGGTTCAGAACGGGGAGCTGTTTTTT.

In DNA form, the CDR3 reads TGTGCCAGCATTGAGAAGAATGAGCAGTTCTTC. This translates into CASIEKNEQFF. The chain links TRBV28 to TRBJ2-1; D unresolved. The CDR3 has 11 residues. Trimming removed 7 bases from V and 7 bases from J, with 8 bases in between. In germline, CDR1 is MDHEN, CDR2 SYDVKM. The variable domain in full, completed from reference TRBV28 and TRBJ2-1, reads DVKVTQSSRYLVKRTGEKVFLECVQDMDHENMFWYRQDPGLGLRLIYFSYDVKMKEKGDIPEGYSVSREKKERFSLILESASTNQTSMYLCASIEKNEQFFGPGTRLTVL.

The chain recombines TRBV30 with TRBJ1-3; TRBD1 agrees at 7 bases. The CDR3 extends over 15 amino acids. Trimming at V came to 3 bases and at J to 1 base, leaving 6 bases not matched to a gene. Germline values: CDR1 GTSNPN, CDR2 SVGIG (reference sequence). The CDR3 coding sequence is TGTGCCTGGAGCGGAGACAGGGTTTCTGGAAACACCATATATTTT. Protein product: CAWSGDRVSGNTIYF. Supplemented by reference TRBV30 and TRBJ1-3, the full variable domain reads SQTIHQWPATLVQPVGSPLSLECTVEGTSNPNLYWYRQAAGRGLQLLFYSVGIGQISSEVPQNLSASRPQDRQFILSSKKLLLSDSGFYLCAWSGDRVSGNTIYFGEGSWLTVV.

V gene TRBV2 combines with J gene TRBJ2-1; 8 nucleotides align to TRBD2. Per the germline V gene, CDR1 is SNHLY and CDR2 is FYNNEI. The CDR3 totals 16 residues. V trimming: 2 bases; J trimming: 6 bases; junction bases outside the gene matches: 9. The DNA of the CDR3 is TGTGCCAGCAGTGAATTTATAGCGGGATTGGGCAATGAGCAGTTCTTC. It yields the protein CASSEFIAGLGNEQFF.

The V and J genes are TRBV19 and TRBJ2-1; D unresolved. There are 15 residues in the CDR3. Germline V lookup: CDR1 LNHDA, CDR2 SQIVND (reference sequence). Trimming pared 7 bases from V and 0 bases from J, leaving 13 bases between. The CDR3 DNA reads TGTGCCAGTAATCCGGGTCCCGGCTCCTACAATGAGCAGTTCTTC. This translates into CASNPGPGSYNEQFF.

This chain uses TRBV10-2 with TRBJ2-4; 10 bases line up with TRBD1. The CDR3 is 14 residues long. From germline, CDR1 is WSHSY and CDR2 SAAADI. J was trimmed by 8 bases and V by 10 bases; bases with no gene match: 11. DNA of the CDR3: TGCGCCACCGTCAGACAGGGGGCGGCGCACATTCAGTACTTC. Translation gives CATVRQGAAHIQYF.

The CDR3 here is CASRGPEISTDTQYF. In nucleotides, the CDR3 is TGTGCCAGTCGCGGCCCCGAGATTAGCACAGATACGCAGTATTTT. The V and J genes are TRBV19 and TRBJ2-3; D remains unclear. CDR3 length equals 15 residues. Germline lookup yields CDR1 LNHDA and CDR2 SQIVND (reference sequence). The V end lost 8 bases, the J end lost 0 bases, and 15 bases lay between the germline ends.

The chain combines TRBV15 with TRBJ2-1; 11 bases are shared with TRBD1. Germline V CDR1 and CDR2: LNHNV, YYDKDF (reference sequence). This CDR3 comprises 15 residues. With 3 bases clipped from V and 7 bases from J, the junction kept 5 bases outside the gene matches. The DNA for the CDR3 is TGTGCCACCAGCAGCGGACAGGGGGCGAGTAATGAGCAGTTCTTC. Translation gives CATSSGQGASNEQFF.

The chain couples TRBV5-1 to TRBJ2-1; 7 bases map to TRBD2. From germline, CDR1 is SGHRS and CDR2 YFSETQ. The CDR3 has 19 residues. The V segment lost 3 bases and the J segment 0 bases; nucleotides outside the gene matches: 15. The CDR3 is CASSWEGTGQPSSYNEQFF. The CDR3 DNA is TGCGCCAGCAGCTGGGAGGGGACTGGGCAGCCGAGCTCCTACAATGAGCAGTTCTTC.

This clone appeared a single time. CDR3 residues: CASSLFRGGGLSEQYF. The CDR3 nucleotides are TGTGCCAGCAGCTTATTTCGCGGGGGTGGTCTGAGCGAGCAGTACTTC. V and J are TRBV7-2 and TRBJ2-7; 7 bases fit TRBD2. Germline V gene lookup returns CDR1 SGHTA and CDR2 FQGNSA. The CDR3 length is 16 residues. V trimming: 2 bases; J trimming: 6 bases; junction bases outside the gene matches: 13.

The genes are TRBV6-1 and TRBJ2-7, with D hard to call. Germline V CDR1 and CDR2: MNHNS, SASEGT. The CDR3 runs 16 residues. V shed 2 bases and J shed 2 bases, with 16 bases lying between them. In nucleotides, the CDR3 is TGTGCCAGCAGTGAACGTCGCGGCCTAGGCACCTACGAGCAGTACTTC. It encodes CASSERRGLGTYEQYF.

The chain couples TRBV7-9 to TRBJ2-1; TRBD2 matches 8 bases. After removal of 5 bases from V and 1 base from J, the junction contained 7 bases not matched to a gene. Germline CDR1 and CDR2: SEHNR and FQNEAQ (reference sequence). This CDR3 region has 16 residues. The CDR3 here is CASSGKRESSYNEQFF. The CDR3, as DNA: TGTGCCAGCAGCGGGAAGCGGGAGTCATCCTACAATGAGCAGTTCTTC. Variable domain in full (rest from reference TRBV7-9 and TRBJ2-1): DTGVSQNPRHKITKRGQNVTFRCDPISEHNRLYWYRQTLGQGPEFLTYFQNEAQLEKSRLLSDRFSAERPKGSFSTLEIQRTEQGDSAMYLCASSGKRESSYNEQFFGPGTRLTVL.